The clone carrying this TCR beta chain was counted a single time. Its antigen is undetermined. Trimming removed 7 bases from V and 0 bases from J, with 19 bases in between. The germline gives CDR1 SQVTM, CDR2 ANQGSEA. The CDR3 loop spans 16 amino acids. These data originate in a study of T cell responses to AZD1222 COVID-19 vaccine. Clones were sequenced by immunoSEQ multiplex PCR, and TCRdb holds only the in-frame ones, with some missing. Among fewer than 150,000 clones, 92% were seen once, and the ten largest hold 11% to 15%. Study-level findings and limits: Clonal diversity was possibly underestimated, and white British individuals and females predominated among donors. Recipients of AZD1222 seropositive at baseline numbered only 6 or 7.

This clonotype was obtained from an adult in good health. V usage is TRBV29-1 and J usage is TRBJ2-1, with D possibly being TRBD1 (6 bases). This material consisted of peripheral blood, taken on day 0 of AZD1222 vaccination. DNA of the CDR3: TGCAGCGCTGGACAGTGGGGCTTAAGCTCCTACAATGAGCAGTTCTTC. It translates to CSAGQWGLSSYNEQFF.